This T cell receptor (beta chain) was observed in a study of blood T cell repertoires in COVID-19. Study summary: Donors in the United States, Italy and Spain gave samples during acute or convalescent COVID-19. PBMCs, B-cell-depleted T cells, or T cells provided the cDNA or gDNA that made up the material.

Original methodology: Estimation of nucleated cell counts relied on the amplification of reference gene primers. The method was immunoSEQ multiplex PCR; TCRdb's version includes in-frame clones alone and lacks a portion of them. Clonal size and the V and J genes are those of that table, whereas D and trimming came from the DNA. The sample has tens of thousands of clones, approximately 86% seen once. The length of the CDR3 is 15 residues. V lost 6 bases and J lost 6, with 18 bases in between. Germline CDR1 is MNHEY and CDR2 is SVGAGI. The rearrangement uses TRBV6-5 and TRBJ1-5; possible D gene TRBD1, 6 bases. The clonotype was recovered from a man in his fifties with active COVID-19. Input material: peripheral blood. This chain's CDR3 is CASRKGGMGGQPQHF. The DNA for the CDR3 is TGTGCCAGCAGAAAGGGGGGGATGGGCGGTCAGCCCCAGCATTTT.